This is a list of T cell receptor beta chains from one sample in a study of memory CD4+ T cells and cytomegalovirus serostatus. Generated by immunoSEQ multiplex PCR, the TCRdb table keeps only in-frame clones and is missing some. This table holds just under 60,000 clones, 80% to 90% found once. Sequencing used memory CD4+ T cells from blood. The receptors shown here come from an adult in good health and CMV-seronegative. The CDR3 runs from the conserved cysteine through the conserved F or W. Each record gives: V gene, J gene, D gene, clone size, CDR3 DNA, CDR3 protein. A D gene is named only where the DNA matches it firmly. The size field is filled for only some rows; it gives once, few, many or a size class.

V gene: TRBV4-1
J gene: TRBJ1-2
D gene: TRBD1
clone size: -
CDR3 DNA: TGCGCCAGCAGCCACCTCTTAATCCGGCAGGGGGCATTCGGCGCCTATGGCTACACCTTC
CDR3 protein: CASSHLLIRQGAFGAYGYTF

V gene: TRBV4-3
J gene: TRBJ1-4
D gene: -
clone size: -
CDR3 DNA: TGCGCCAGCAGCCAAGGTTCTGGGAGGGGTGAAAAACTGTTTTTT
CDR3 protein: CASSQGSGRGEKLFF

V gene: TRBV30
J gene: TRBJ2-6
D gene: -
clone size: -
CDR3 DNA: TGTGCCTGGTATAGGGGCAGAACCAGAGCAGGGGCCAACGTCCTGACTTTC
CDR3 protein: CAWYRGRTRAGANVLTF

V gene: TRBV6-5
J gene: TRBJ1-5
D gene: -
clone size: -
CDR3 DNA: TGTGCCAGCAGTTACTCCGGGGGCAATCAGCCCCAGCATTTT
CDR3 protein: CASSYSGGNQPQHF

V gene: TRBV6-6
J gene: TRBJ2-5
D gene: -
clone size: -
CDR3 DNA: TGTGCCAGCAGCCCCCTTGAGACCCAGTACTTC
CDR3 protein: CASSPLETQYF

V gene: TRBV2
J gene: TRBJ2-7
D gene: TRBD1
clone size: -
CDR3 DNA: TGTGCCAGCAGTGTTTATCTCAACAGGGGCCCTTACGAGCAGTACTTC
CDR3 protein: CASSVYLNRGPYEQYF

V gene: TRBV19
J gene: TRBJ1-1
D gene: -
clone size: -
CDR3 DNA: TGTGCCAGTAGTATAGGAAGAGTCAACACTGAAGCTTTCTTT
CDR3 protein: CASSIGRVNTEAFF

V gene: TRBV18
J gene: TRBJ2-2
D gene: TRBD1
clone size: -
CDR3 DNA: TGTGCCAGCTCACCTTTTCCCAGGACAGGGGGTTCCGGGGAGCTGTTTTTT
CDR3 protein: CASSPFPRTGGSGELFF

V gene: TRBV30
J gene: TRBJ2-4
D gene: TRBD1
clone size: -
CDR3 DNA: TGTGCCTGGAATCGGGACAGGGTAAACATTCAGTACTTC
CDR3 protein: CAWNRDRVNIQYF

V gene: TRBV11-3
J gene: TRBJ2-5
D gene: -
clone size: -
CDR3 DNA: TGTGCCAGCAGCTTACTCTCGGGAGTCCAAGAGACCCAGTACTTC
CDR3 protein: CASSLLSGVQETQYF

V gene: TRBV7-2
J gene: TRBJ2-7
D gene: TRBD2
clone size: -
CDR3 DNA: TGTGCCAGCAGCCCCCCCTCGGCTAGCGGGAGGCACTCCTACGAGCAGTACTTC
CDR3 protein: CASSPPSASGRHSYEQYF

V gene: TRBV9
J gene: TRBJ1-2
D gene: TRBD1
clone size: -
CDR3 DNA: TGTGCCAGCAGCGTAGTGGACAGGGGCTTCTATGGCTACACCTTC
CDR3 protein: CASSVVDRGFYGYTF

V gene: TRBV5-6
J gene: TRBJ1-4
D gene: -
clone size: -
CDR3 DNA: TGTGCCAGCAGTCACGACGGAGCAACTAATGAAAAACTGTTTTTT
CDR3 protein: CASSHDGATNEKLFF

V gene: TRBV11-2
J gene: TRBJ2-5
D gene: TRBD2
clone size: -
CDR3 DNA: TGTGCCAGCAGCTTATCTCTAGCGGGAGGACGAGAGACCCAGTACTTC
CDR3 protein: CASSLSLAGGRETQYF

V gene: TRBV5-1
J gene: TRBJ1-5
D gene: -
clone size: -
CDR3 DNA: TGCGCCAGCAGCTTGGACAGATATCAGCCCCAGCATTTT
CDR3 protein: CASSLDRYQPQHF

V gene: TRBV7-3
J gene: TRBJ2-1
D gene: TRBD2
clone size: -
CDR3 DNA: TGTGCCAGCAGCCGGGCGAGCGGGAGTGAAGAGCAGTTCTTC
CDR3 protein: CASSRASGSEEQFF

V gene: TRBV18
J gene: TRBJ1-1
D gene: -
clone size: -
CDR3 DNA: TGTGCCAGCTCACCACTTTCGGTACGAGGGACTGAAGCTTTCTTT
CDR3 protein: CASSPLSVRGTEAFF

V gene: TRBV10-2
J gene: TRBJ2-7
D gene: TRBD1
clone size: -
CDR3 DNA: TGCGCCAGCAGTGGACAGGGGAGCTCCTACGAGCAGTACTTC
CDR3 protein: CASSGQGSSYEQYF

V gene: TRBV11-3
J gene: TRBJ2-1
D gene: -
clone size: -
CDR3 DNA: TGTGCCAGCAGCTTAGGAAGGGGCGGCCTGGGCGATGAGCAGTTCTTC
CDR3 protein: CASSLGRGGLGDEQFF

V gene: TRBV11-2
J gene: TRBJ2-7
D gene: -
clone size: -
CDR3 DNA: TGTGCCAGCAGCTTATATTCTGGGGGATCCTACGAGCAGTACTTC
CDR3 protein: CASSLYSGGSYEQYF

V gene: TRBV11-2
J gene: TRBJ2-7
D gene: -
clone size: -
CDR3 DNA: TGTGCCAGCAGCTCCGATAGGAGGCGGGCCTCCTACGAGCAGTACTTC
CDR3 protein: CASSSDRRRASYEQYF

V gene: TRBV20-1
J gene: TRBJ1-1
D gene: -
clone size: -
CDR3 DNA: TGCAGTGCCCAGGGAGCTTTCTTT
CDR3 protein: CSAQGAFF

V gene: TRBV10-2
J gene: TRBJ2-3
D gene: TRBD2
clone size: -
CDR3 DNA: TGCGCCAGCAGTCCTTTAGCGGGAGGGACTACGCAGTATTTT
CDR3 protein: CASSPLAGGTTQYF

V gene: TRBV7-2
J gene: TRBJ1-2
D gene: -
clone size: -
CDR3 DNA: TGTGCCAGCAGCCAAGGGGAGTTGTCTGGCTACACCTTC
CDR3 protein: CASSQGELSGYTF

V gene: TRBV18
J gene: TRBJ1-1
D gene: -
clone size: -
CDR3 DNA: TGTGCCAGCTCACCGGCAAGGAACATGAACACTGAAGCTTTCTTT
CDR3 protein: CASSPARNMNTEAFF

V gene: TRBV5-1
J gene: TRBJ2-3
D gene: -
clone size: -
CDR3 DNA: TGCGCCAGCAGCCCCGGGGGCTGGGGCACAGATACGCAGTATTTT
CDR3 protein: CASSPGGWGTDTQYF

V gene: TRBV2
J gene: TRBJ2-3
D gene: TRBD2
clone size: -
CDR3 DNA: TGTGCCAGCAGTTTCCGACTAGCAAAAACTGAGTATTTT
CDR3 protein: CASSFRLAKTEYF

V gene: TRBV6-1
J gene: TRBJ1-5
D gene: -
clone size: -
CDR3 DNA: TGTGCCACTATGGGGTACAATCAGCCCCAGCATTTT
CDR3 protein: CATMGYNQPQHF

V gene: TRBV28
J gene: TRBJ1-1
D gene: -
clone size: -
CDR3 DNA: TGTGCCAGCAGTTGGGCGGGAGGGGCAAACACTGAAGCTTTCTTT
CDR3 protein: CASSWAGGANTEAFF

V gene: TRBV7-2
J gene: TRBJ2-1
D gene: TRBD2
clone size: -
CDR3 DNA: TGTGCCAGCAGCGATCCGGGACTAGCGGGAAATGAGCAGTTCTTC
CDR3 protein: CASSDPGLAGNEQFF

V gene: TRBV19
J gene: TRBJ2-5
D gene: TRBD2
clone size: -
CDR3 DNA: TGTGCCAGTAGCTCTAGCGGGAGTGTGCGAGAGACCCAGTACTTC
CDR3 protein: CASSSSGSVRETQYF

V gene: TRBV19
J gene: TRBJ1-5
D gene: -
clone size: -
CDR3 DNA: TGTGCCAGTAACTCGCCCCGGGACCTTGGCCGGAATCAGCCCCAGCATTTT
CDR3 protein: CASNSPRDLGRNQPQHF

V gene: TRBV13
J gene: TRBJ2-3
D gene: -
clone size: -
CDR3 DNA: TGTGCCAGCAGCTTAGGGGGGGGTCCGATTAGGGCGGATACGCAGTATTTT
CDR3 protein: CASSLGGGPIRADTQYF

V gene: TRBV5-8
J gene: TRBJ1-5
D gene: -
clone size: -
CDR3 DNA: TGTGCCAGCAGCTCGTATGGGGGCTTGGGGAATCAGCCCCAGCATTTT
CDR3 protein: CASSSYGGLGNQPQHF

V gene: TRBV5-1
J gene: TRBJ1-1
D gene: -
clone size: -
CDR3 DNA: TGCGCCAGCAGCGAGCCGAGCGGGGGCACTGAAGCTTTCTTT
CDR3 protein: CASSEPSGGTEAFF

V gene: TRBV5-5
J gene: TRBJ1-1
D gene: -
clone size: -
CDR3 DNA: TGTGCCAGCAGCTTGGCCAGGCGGGGAGGGGACACTGAAGCTTTCTTT
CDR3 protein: CASSLARRGGDTEAFF

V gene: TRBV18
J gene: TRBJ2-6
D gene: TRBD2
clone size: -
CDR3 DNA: TGTGCCAGCTCACTCTCCCCTAGCGGACCTTACTCTGGGGCCAACGTCCTGACTTTC
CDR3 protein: CASSLSPSGPYSGANVLTF

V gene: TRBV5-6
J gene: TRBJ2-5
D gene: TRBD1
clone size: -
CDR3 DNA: TGTGCCAGCAGCTCGGGACAGGCCGCCTCTCGGTACTTC
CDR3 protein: CASSSGQAASRYF

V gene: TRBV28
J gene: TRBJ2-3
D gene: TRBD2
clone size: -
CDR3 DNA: TGTGCCAGCGGGACTAGCGGACACACAGATACGCAGTATTTT
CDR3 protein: CASGTSGHTDTQYF

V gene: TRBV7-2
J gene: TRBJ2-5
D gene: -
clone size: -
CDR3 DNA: TGTGCCAGCAGCTTAGGGCCTCAAGAGACCCAGTACTTC
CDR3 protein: CASSLGPQETQYF

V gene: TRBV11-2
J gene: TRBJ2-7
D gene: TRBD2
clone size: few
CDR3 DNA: TGTGCCAGCAGCACTGGGACTAGCGGGAGAGCTACGGAGCAGTACTTC
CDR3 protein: CASSTGTSGRATEQYF

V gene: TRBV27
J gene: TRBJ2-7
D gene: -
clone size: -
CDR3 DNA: TGTGCCAGCAGTTTCCTCACAGGGTCCACCCGGGGCGAGCAGTACTTC
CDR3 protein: CASSFLTGSTRGEQYF

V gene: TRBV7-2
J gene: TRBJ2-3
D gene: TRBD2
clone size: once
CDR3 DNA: TGTGCCAGCAGCTTCGTCGGGACTAGCGGGAGCACAGATACGCAGTATTTT
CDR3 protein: CASSFVGTSGSTDTQYF

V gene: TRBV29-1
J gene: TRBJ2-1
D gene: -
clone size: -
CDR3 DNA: TGCAGCGTTGAAGGAGGGTGGGGAAGCTCCTACAATGAGCAGTTCTTC
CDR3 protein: CSVEGGWGSSYNEQFF

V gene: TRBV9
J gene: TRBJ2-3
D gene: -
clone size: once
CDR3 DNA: TGTGCCAGCAGCCCTCCCACAGATACGCAGTATTTT
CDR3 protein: CASSPPTDTQYF

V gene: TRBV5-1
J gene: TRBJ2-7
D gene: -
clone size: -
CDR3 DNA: TGCGCCAGCAGCCTAGACGGCCGAAGCTCCTACGAGCAGTACTTC
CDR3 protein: CASSLDGRSSYEQYF

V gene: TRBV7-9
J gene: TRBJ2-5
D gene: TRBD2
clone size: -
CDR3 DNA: TGTGCCAGCAAGGGACTAGCGGGAGGGGGTAGGCAAGAGACCCAGTACTTC
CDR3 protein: CASKGLAGGGRQETQYF

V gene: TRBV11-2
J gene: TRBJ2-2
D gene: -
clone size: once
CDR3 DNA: TGTGCCAGCAGCTTAGTCCAGCTCAACACCGGGGAGCTGTTTTTT
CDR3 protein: CASSLVQLNTGELFF

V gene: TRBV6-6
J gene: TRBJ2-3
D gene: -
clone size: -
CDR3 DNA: TGTGCCAGCAGCTACGCACTAGAGCAGTATTTT
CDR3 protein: CASSYALEQYF

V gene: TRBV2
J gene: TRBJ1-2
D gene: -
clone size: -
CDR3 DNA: TGTGCCAGCAGTCCGGACTCCGGCGGCGGCTACACCTTC
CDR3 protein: CASSPDSGGGYTF

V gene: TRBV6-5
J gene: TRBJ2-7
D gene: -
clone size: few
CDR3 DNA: TGTGCCAGCAGTTACGACTCAGCCTACGAGCAGTACTTC
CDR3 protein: CASSYDSAYEQYF

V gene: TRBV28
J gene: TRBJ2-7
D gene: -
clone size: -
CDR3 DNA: TGTGCCAGCAGTTTATTGGCGGTCCGCAAAGGCCGGTACTTC
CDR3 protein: CASSLLAVRKGRYF

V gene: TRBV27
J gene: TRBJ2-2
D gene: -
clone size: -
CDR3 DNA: TGTGCCAGCAGTTTCAGGGATGGCGGGGAGCTGTTTTTT
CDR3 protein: CASSFRDGGELFF